This T cell receptor beta chain comes out of a study of memory CD4+ T cells and cytomegalovirus serostatus. Sequencing used immunoSEQ multiplex PCR; TCRdb keeps in-frame clones, though not all of them. This sample has roughly 53,000 clones; about 80% occur once, and the top ten carry about 1.5%. The sort gate was single viable CD3+CD4+CD8-CD45RO+ cells for memory CD4+ T cells. Serostatus was set by detecting CMV pp150, pp28, p38, p52 IgG. The sequenced sample was memory CD4+ T cells from blood. The source is an adult in good health and CMV-seronegative.

This CDR3 is CASSDSSLGTEAFF. The CDR3 nucleotides read TGTGCCAGCAGTGACTCGAGTCTGGGGACTGAAGCTTTCTTT. This sequence joins TRBV6-4 and TRBJ1-1; D uncertain. Germline assignment: CDR1 MRHNA and CDR2 SNTAGT. V was cut by 0 bases and J by 5 bases, with 10 bases left in between. The CDR3 is made up of 14 amino acids.